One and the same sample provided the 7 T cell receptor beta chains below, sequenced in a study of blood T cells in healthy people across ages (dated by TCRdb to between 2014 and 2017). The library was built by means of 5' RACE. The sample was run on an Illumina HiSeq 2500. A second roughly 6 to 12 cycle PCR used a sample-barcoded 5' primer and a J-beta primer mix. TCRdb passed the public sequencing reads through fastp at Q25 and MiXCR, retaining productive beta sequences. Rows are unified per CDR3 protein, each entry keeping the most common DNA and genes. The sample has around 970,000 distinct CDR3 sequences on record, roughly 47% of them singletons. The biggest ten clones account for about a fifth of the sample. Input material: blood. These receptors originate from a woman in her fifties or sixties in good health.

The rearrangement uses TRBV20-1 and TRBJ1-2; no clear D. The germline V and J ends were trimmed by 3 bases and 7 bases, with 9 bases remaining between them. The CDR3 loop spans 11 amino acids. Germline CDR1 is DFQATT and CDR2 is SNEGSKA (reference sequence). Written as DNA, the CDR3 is TGCAGTGCTAGCCGCGCGGGTGGCTACACCTTC. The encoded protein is CSASRAGGYTF.

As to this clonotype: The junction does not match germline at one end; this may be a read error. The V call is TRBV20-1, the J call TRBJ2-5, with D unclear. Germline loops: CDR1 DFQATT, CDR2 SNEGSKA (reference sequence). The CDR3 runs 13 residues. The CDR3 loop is CSARIRGQETRYF. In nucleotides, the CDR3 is TGCAGTGCTAGAATACGCGGCCAAGAGACCCGGTACTTC.

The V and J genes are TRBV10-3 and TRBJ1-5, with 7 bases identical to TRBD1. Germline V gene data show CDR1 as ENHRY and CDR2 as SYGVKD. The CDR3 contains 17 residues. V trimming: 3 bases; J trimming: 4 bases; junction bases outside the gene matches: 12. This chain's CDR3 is CAISDPRLGTANQPQHF. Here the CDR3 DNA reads TGTGCCATCAGTGATCCTCGGCTAGGGACAGCAAATCAGCCCCAGCATTTT.

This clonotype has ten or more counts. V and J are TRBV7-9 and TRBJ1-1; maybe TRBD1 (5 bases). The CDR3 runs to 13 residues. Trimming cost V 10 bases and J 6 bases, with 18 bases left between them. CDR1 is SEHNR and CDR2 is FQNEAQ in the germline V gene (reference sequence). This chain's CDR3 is CAIPPRDSPEAFF. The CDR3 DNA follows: TGTGCCATCCCCCCCCGGGACTCTCCTGAAGCTTTCTTT.

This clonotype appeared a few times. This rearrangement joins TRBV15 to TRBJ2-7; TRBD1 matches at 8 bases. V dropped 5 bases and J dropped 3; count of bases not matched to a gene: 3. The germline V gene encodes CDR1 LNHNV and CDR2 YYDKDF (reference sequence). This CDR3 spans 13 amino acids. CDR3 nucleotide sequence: TGTGCCACCAGCTTCGGACAGGGCTACGAGCAGTACTTC. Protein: CATSFGQGYEQYF. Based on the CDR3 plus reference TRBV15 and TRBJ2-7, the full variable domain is DAMVIQNPRYQVTQFGKPVTLSCSQTLNHNVMYWYQQKSSQAPKLLFHYYDKDFNNEADTPDNFQSRRPNTSFCFLDIRSPGLGDTAMYLCATSFGQGYEQYFGPGTRLTVT.

The CDR3 loop is CASSEDRLPGNTIYF. CDR3 bases: TGTGCCAGCAGCGAAGACAGATTACCTGGAAACACCATATATTTT. The chain combines TRBV5-4 with TRBJ1-3; TRBD1 is a possible D gene (5 bases). The CDR3 loop spans 15 amino acids. Trimming stripped 4 bases from V and 2 bases from J, with 13 bases between. The V gene's germline CDR1 is SGHNT and CDR2 YYREEE (reference sequence).

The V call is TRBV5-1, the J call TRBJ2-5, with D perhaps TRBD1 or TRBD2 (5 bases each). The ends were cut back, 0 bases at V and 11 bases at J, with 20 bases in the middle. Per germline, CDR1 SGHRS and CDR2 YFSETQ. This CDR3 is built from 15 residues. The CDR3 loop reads CASSLGEGRANEQYF. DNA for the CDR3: TGCGCCAGCAGCTTGGGAGAGGGCAGGGCGAATGAGCAGTACTTC.